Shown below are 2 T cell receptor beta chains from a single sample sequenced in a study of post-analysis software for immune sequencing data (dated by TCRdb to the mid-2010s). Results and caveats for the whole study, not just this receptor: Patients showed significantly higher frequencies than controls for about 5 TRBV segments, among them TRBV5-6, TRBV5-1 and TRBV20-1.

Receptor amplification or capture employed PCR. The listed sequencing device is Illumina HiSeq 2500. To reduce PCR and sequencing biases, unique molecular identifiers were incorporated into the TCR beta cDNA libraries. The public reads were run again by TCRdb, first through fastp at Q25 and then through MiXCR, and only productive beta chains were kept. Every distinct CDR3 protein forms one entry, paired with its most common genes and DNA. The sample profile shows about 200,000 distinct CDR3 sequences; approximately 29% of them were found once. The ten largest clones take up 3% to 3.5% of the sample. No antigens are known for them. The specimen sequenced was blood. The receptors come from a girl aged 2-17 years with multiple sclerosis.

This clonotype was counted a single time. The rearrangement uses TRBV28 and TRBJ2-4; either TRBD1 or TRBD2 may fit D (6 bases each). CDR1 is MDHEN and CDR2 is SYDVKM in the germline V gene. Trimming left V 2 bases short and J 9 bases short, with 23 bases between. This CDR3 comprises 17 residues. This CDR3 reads CASSLRLVGGAMGIQYF. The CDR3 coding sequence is TGTGCCAGCAGTTTACGGCTGGTGGGGGGCGCGATGGGCATTCAGTACTTC. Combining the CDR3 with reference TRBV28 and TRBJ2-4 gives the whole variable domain DVKVTQSSRYLVKRTGEKVFLECVQDMDHENMFWYRQDPGLGLRLIYFSYDVKMKEKGDIPEGYSVSREKKERFSLILESASTNQTSMYLCASSLRLVGGAMGIQYFGAGTRLSVL.

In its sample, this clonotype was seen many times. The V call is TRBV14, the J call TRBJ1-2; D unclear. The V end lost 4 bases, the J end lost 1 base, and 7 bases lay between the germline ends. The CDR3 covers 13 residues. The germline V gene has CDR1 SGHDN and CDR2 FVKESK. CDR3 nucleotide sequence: TGTGCCAGCAGCCCACACGTTAACTATGGCTACACCTTC. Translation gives CASSPHVNYGYTF.